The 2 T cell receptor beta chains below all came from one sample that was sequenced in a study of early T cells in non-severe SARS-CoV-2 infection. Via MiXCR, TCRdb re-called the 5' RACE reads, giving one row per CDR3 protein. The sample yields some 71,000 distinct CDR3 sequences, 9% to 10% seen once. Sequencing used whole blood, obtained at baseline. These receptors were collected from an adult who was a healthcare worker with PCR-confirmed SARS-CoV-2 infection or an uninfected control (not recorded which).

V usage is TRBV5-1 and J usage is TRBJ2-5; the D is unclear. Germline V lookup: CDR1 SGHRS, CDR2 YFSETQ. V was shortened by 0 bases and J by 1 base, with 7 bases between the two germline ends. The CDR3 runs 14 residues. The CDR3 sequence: CASSLEAGQETQYF. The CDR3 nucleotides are TGCGCCAGCAGCTTGGAGGCAGGCCAAGAGACCCAGTACTTC.

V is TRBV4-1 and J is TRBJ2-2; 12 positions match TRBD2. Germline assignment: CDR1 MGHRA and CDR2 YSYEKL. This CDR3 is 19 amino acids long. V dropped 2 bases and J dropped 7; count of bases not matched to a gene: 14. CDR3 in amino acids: CASSQQRLLAGGLFGELFF. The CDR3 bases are TGCGCCAGCAGCCAACAACGTCTTCTAGCGGGAGGGCTCTTCGGGGAGCTGTTTTTT.